Listed below are T cell receptor beta chains from one sample, sequenced in a study of blood T cell repertoires in COVID-19. Clones were read by immunoSEQ multiplex PCR, and TCRdb kept only the in-frame ones, dropping some. The table has under 80,000 clones, 86% seen once. Sequencing input: peripheral blood. All receptors come from a human donor in a cohort sampled during active COVID-19. The CDR3 runs from the conserved cysteine through the conserved F or W. D genes are given only for firm matches.

v_call	j_call	d_call	cdr3_aa
TRBV30	TRBJ1-2	TRBD1	CAWSGQGGDYTF
TRBV5-6	TRBJ1-4	TRBD1	CASSPWTGGNEKLFF
TRBV29-1	TRBJ2-1	-	CSVAVYNEQFF
TRBV5-4	TRBJ2-5	TRBD2	CASRSGLAGGRLGETQYF
TRBV3-1/TRBV3-2	TRBJ1-5	-	CASSQAGISNQPQHF
TRBV7-2	TRBJ2-5	-	CASSGGLIGTQYF
TRBV7-3	TRBJ2-1	TRBD2	CASSFEPSGGYNEQFF
TRBV28	TRBJ1-1	-	CASSPRRVATEAFF
TRBV6-6	TRBJ2-3	TRBD2	CASSYSLAATDTQYF
TRBV7-2	TRBJ1-2	TRBD1	CASSPRGRGDGYTF
TRBV11-3	TRBJ2-1	-	CASSGSSGSYNEQFF
TRBV7-3	TRBJ2-1	-	CASSLEGAMNEQFF
TRBV7-7	TRBJ1-3	-	CASSSTGPEKCSGNTIYF
TRBV19	TRBJ2-3	TRBD2	CASSIVPSGGHDTQYF
TRBV6-6	TRBJ2-5	TRBD1	CASSYGIDRGGETQYF
TRBV5-1	TRBJ2-1	TRBD2	CASSVSGADYNEQFF
TRBV27	TRBJ2-6	TRBD1	CASSPGQGAPGANVLTF
TRBV30	TRBJ1-1	TRBD1	CAWGTDINTEAFF
TRBV29-1	TRBJ1-1	-	CSARQFEAFF
TRBV12-5	TRBJ1-2	-	CASGPDGNFIGGYTF
TRBV6-4	TRBJ2-3	TRBD2	CASSELAGGATDTQYF
TRBV10-3	TRBJ1-1	TRBD1	CAISERQGDTEAFF
TRBV7-2	TRBJ2-7	-	CASSLGLGPSEQYF
TRBV27	TRBJ2-5	-	CASSLSTSGETQYF
TRBV7-9	TRBJ1-5	TRBD1	CASSGTGQGRNQPQHF
TRBV11-3	TRBJ1-6	-	CASSLDGAGNSPLHF
TRBV19	TRBJ1-2	-	CASSILVSGTLNYGYTF
TRBV2	TRBJ2-3	-	CASGRGTDTQYF
TRBV7-2	TRBJ2-7	TRBD2	CASSLRGGNSYEQYF
TRBV14	TRBJ1-2	-	CASSQEGNRARGYTF
TRBV10-3	TRBJ2-7	-	CAISESLSSYEQYF
TRBV7-6	TRBJ1-3	TRBD1	CASSLTGNSGNTIYF
TRBV2	TRBJ2-6	-	CASSSDRRSSGANVLTF
TRBV4-3	TRBJ2-3	-	CASSQDPPPGLNTDTQYF
TRBV7-2	TRBJ2-1	TRBD2	CASRPYRSGGGPSNEQFF
TRBV5-4	TRBJ2-3	TRBD2	CASKSGGGTDTQYF
TRBV5-6	TRBJ1-1	-	CASSLVAGVRLLNEAFF
TRBV29-1	TRBJ2-3	-	CSVETNPTDTQYF
TRBV5-6	TRBJ2-5	TRBD2	CASSHGGGTQYF
TRBV27	TRBJ1-1	TRBD1	CASSLGGGDNHAEAFF
TRBV27	TRBJ1-2	-	CASSFVGANYGYTF